The 9 T cell receptor beta chains below were found in one sample sequenced in a study of shared clonotypes between healthy human individuals. Here immunoSEQ multiplex PCR was the method, and the copy in TCRdb shows in-frame clones only, minus some. In the table there are roughly 96,000 clones, around 43% of which are singletons. Sequencing was performed on PBMCs. All receptors come from a woman aged 40 to 49 in good health. Some clones in this sample may be carry-over from other donors' samples.

This rearrangement joins TRBV9 to TRBJ2-6; unclear D gene. Germline V lookup: CDR1 SGDLS, CDR2 YYNGEE. The V and J ends lost 4 bases and 4 bases respectively, with 18 bases between them. This CDR3 region has 17 residues. CDR3 nucleotides: TGTGCCAGCAGCCAAACTCCTACACGGTCCGGGGCCAACGTCCTGACTTTC. This sequence encodes CASSQTPTRSGANVLTF.

This chain joins TRBV19 and TRBJ2-1; 10 nucleotides align to TRBD2. This CDR3 comprises 15 residues. Germline CDR1 LNHDA, CDR2 SQIVND (reference sequence). J lost 5 bases, V lost 3 bases, and 4 bases had no gene match. The CDR3 spells CASSIASGGNNEQFF. The CDR3 nucleotides read TGTGCCAGTAGTATTGCTAGCGGGGGAAACAATGAGCAGTTCTTC.

This rearrangement joins TRBV19 to TRBJ2-5; D not resolved. The J call is uncertain, as TRBJ2-7 better fits the DNA end. The CDR3 runs to 13 residues. In germline, CDR1 is LNHDA, CDR2 SQIVND (reference sequence). The chain's CDR3 is CASSADGLYEQYF. CDR3 in DNA: TGTGCCAGTAGTGCGGACGGCCTTTACGAGCAGTACTTC.

The chain recombines TRBV19 with TRBJ1-2; D gene unclear. This CDR3 has 13 amino acids. The V gene's germline CDR1 is LNHDA and CDR2 SQIVND (reference sequence). V lost 0 bases, J lost 8 bases, and 10 bases lay in between. DNA for the CDR3: TGTGCCAGTAGTATAGATCCTGGGTCCGGCTACACCTTC. Translating it yields CASSIDPGSGYTF.

This clone was seen repeatedly, ten times or more. This may arise from a read error, as a much more abundant clone is one base away. The sample holds other DNA sequences that translate to the same CDR3. The chain has TRBV14 and TRBJ2-7; 8 bases line up with TRBD1. Per germline, CDR1 SGHDN and CDR2 FVKESK. The CDR3 is 15 amino acids. With 4 bases clipped from V and 0 bases from J, the junction kept 5 bases outside the gene matches. CDR3 nucleotides: TGTGCCAGCAGCCTAGACAGGGGAAGCTCCTACGAGCAGTACTTC. Amino acid sequence: CASSLDRGSSYEQYF.

Concerning this clone itself: One base separates it from a far larger clone, so it is likely a read error. The chain carries TRBV4-3 and TRBJ1-2; 9 bases line up with TRBD1. CDR1 is LGHNA, CDR2 YSLEER, per germline. This CDR3 contains 15 residues. The CDR3 spells CAGSQAGTGNLRYTF. The CDR3 nucleotides read TGCGCCGGCAGCCAAGCCGGGACAGGGAATCTCCGCTACACCTTC.

The gene calls are TRBV25-1 and TRBJ2-5; possible D gene TRBD1, 5 bases. Germline assignment: CDR1 MGHDK and CDR2 SYGVNS. The CDR3 extends over 16 amino acids. Trimming removed 5 bases from V and 4 bases from J, with 20 bases in between. The CDR3, as DNA: TGTGCCAGCAGTCCGAAGGGGATGGGGTTAATAGAGACCCAGTACTTC. Its translation: CASSPKGMGLIETQYF. The variable domain in full, with the rest retrieved from reference TRBV25-1 and TRBJ2-5, is EADIYQTPRYLVIGTGKKITLECSQTMGHDKMYWYQQDPGMELHLIHYSYGVNSTEKGDLSSESTVSRIRTEHFPLTLESARPSHTSQYLCASSPKGMGLIETQYFGPGTRLLVL.

The chain recombines TRBV9 with TRBJ1-2, with D perhaps matching TRBD1 (6 bases). The CDR3 spans 15 residues. V lost 2 bases and J 4 bases, leaving 15 bases between the germline ends. Germline-derived CDR1 and CDR2 are SGDLS and YYNGEE. The CDR3 sequence: CASSVTTGFGYGYTF. CDR3 coding DNA: TGTGCCAGCAGCGTTACTACAGGGTTCGGCTATGGCTACACCTTC.

This clone showed up many times. The chain is built from TRBV7-2 and TRBJ2-1; 10 bases line up with TRBD1. The CDR3 has 14 residues. The germline V gene has CDR1 SGHTA and CDR2 FQGNSA. V lost 3 bases, J lost 7 bases, and 3 bases stayed unmatched. CDR3 amino acids: CASSFDRGPNEQFF. The CDR3 DNA is TGTGCCAGCAGCTTCGACAGGGGGCCAAATGAGCAGTTCTTC.